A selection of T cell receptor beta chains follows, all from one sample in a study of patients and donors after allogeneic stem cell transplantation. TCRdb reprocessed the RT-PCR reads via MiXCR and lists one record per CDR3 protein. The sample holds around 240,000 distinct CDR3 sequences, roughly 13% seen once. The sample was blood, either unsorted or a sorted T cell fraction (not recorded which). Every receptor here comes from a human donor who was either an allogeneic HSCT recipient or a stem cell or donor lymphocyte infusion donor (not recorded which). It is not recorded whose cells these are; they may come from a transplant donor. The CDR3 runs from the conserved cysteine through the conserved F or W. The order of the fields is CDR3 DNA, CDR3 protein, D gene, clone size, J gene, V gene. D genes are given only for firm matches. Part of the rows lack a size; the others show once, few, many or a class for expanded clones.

CDR3nt: TGCGCCAGCAGCTCCCGGGGCCCCCCCACCGGGGAGCTGTTTTTT; CDR3aa: CASSSRGPPTGELFF; d_gene: -; abundance: many; j_gene: TRBJ2-2; v_gene: TRBV5-1
CDR3nt: TGTGCCAGCAGCCCGAGCCCTCAGGGGCGTACTGAAGCTTTCTTT; CDR3aa: CASSPSPQGRTEAFF; d_gene: -; abundance: many; j_gene: TRBJ1-1; v_gene: TRBV9
CDR3nt: TGCAGTGCAATAGACCAGTTCGGCAGGGGGGTCAAAAACATTCAGTACTTC; CDR3aa: CSAIDQFGRGVKNIQYF; d_gene: -; abundance: -; j_gene: TRBJ2-4; v_gene: TRBV20-1
CDR3nt: TGTGCCAGCAGTTGGGACAGGGGGAGTCAGCCCCAGCATTTT; CDR3aa: CASSWDRGSQPQHF; d_gene: TRBD1; abundance: many; j_gene: TRBJ1-5; v_gene: TRBV2
CDR3nt: TGTGCCAGCAGTTTGGGGAACCAAGGGCCCTACGAGCAGTACTTC; CDR3aa: CASSLGNQGPYEQYF; d_gene: -; abundance: few; j_gene: TRBJ2-7; v_gene: TRBV12-3/TRBV12-4
CDR3nt: TGCGCCAGCAGCTTCAGGACAGGGGGGATCCAAGAGACCCAGTACTTC; CDR3aa: CASSFRTGGIQETQYF; d_gene: TRBD1; abundance: -; j_gene: TRBJ2-5; v_gene: TRBV5-1
CDR3nt: TGCAGTGCTAGAAGCCAAGGAGAGACCCAGTACTTC; CDR3aa: CSARSQGETQYF; d_gene: -; abundance: few; j_gene: TRBJ2-5; v_gene: TRBV20-1
CDR3nt: TGTGCCAGCGCGTTGACAGGGGGCGCCTCTGGCTACACCTTC; CDR3aa: CASALTGGASGYTF; d_gene: TRBD1; abundance: few; j_gene: TRBJ1-2; v_gene: TRBV7-2
CDR3nt: TGTGCCAGCAGCTCAACTAGCGGGGGGGCCTACGAGCAGTACTTC; CDR3aa: CASSSTSGGAYEQYF; d_gene: TRBD2; abundance: -; j_gene: TRBJ2-7; v_gene: TRBV11-2
CDR3nt: TGTGCCAGCAGCGTAGACCCCCCGACAGGGCCGAACACTGAAGCTTTCTTT; CDR3aa: CASSVDPPTGPNTEAFF; d_gene: TRBD1; abundance: many; j_gene: TRBJ1-1; v_gene: TRBV9
CDR3nt: TGTGCCAGCAGCGGACGACAGGGCCGCTCTGTGGCCAACGTCCTGACTTTC; CDR3aa: CASSGRQGRSVANVLTF; d_gene: TRBD1; abundance: once; j_gene: TRBJ2-6; v_gene: TRBV3-1
CDR3nt: TGCGCCAGCAGCTTGGGGACTAGCGAATACAATGAGCAGTTCTTC; CDR3aa: CASSLGTSEYNEQFF; d_gene: TRBD2; abundance: few; j_gene: TRBJ2-1; v_gene: TRBV5-1
CDR3nt: TGCAGTGCTAGAGATCTTTGGGGGGGGAATCAGCCCCAGCATTTT; CDR3aa: CSARDLWGGNQPQHF; d_gene: -; abundance: -; j_gene: TRBJ1-5; v_gene: TRBV20-1
CDR3nt: TGTGCCAGCAGTTACTTTGCCAGGGGGAGCGGCTACACCTTC; CDR3aa: CASSYFARGSGYTF; d_gene: TRBD1; abundance: -; j_gene: TRBJ1-2; v_gene: TRBV6-5
CDR3nt: TGTGCCAGCAGCTCACCGACAGGGGGGATGAATGAGCAGTTCTTC; CDR3aa: CASSSPTGGMNEQFF; d_gene: TRBD1; abundance: few; j_gene: TRBJ2-1; v_gene: TRBV12-3/TRBV12-4
CDR3nt: TGCAGTGCTAGAGGCGGGACTAGCGGGTACAATGAGCAGTTCTTC; CDR3aa: CSARGGTSGYNEQFF; d_gene: TRBD2; abundance: -; j_gene: TRBJ2-1; v_gene: TRBV20-1
CDR3nt: TGTGCCAGCAGCTTAGCTCGAGAGACCCAGTACTTC; CDR3aa: CASSLARETQYF; d_gene: -; abundance: many; j_gene: TRBJ2-5; v_gene: TRBV7-6
CDR3nt: TGTGCCAGCAGCCGGACTAGCGGGAACACCGGGGAGCTGTTTTTT; CDR3aa: CASSRTSGNTGELFF; d_gene: TRBD2; abundance: -; j_gene: TRBJ2-2; v_gene: TRBV7-7
CDR3nt: TGTGCTTACCCGGCCGGGACTAGCGGATCGAGCTCCTACAATGAGCAGTTCTTC; CDR3aa: CAYPAGTSGSSSYNEQFF; d_gene: TRBD2; abundance: few; j_gene: TRBJ2-1; v_gene: TRBV10-3
CDR3nt: TGTGCCTGGAGTGTAGAGGGCCTCGCTTTCTTT; CDR3aa: CAWSVEGLAFF; d_gene: -; abundance: -; j_gene: TRBJ1-1; v_gene: TRBV30
CDR3nt: TGCGCCAGCAGCTTGGAGGGGGGCAACACCATATATTTT; CDR3aa: CASSLEGGNTIYF; d_gene: -; abundance: many; j_gene: TRBJ1-3; v_gene: TRBV5-1
CDR3nt: TGTGCCAGCAGCCAAGTTTTGGTTAGCGGGGCCGGGTACCAAGAGACCCAGTACTTC; CDR3aa: CASSQVLVSGAGYQETQYF; d_gene: TRBD2; abundance: many; j_gene: TRBJ2-5; v_gene: TRBV3-1
CDR3nt: TGTGCCAGCAGCTTCAAACTAGCGGACGACAATGAGCAGTTCTTC; CDR3aa: CASSFKLADDNEQFF; d_gene: TRBD2; abundance: few; j_gene: TRBJ2-1; v_gene: TRBV7-8
CDR3nt: TGTGCCAGCAGCCACCCGGGACGCATCAATGAGCAGTTCTTC; CDR3aa: CASSHPGRINEQFF; d_gene: -; abundance: -; j_gene: TRBJ2-1; v_gene: TRBV14
CDR3nt: TGTGCCAGCAGTGAAGCGCTCTGGGGCCATCAGCCCCAGCATTTT; CDR3aa: CASSEALWGHQPQHF; d_gene: -; abundance: few; j_gene: TRBJ1-5; v_gene: TRBV6-1
CDR3nt: TGTGCCAGTGGACTAGCTGGCTACGAGCAGTACTTC; CDR3aa: CASGLAGYEQYF; d_gene: TRBD2; abundance: -; j_gene: TRBJ2-7; v_gene: TRBV19
CDR3nt: TGTGCCAGCAGCGCCGCAGGACAGCGACTAGGCTACACCTTC; CDR3aa: CASSAAGQRLGYTF; d_gene: -; abundance: -; j_gene: TRBJ1-2; v_gene: TRBV9
CDR3nt: TGTGCCAGCAGTGGGGGCATGGGACAGGGCATTCGGTATGGCTACACCTTC; CDR3aa: CASSGGMGQGIRYGYTF; d_gene: TRBD1; abundance: -; j_gene: TRBJ1-2; v_gene: TRBV2
CDR3nt: TGTGCCACCAGTGATCCCGGGACAGGAAAAGAGACCCAGTACTTC; CDR3aa: CATSDPGTGKETQYF; d_gene: TRBD1; abundance: many; j_gene: TRBJ2-5; v_gene: TRBV24-1
CDR3nt: TGTGCCAGCAGCTTAGCTGGGACAGCGAACACCGGGGAGCTGTTTTTT; CDR3aa: CASSLAGTANTGELFF; d_gene: TRBD1; abundance: few; j_gene: TRBJ2-2; v_gene: TRBV11-3
CDR3nt: TGTGCCAGCAGCTTAGCCGGGGGACTAGACTATGGCTACACCTTC; CDR3aa: CASSLAGGLDYGYTF; d_gene: -; abundance: -; j_gene: TRBJ1-2; v_gene: TRBV11-2
CDR3nt: TGTGCCACCAGTGACGACGACAGGGGGCAGGAGACCCAGTACTTC; CDR3aa: CATSDDDRGQETQYF; d_gene: TRBD1; abundance: few; j_gene: TRBJ2-5; v_gene: TRBV24-1
CDR3nt: TGCAGTGCGCCGCGGGCAGGCTCGAACACTGAAGCTTTCTTT; CDR3aa: CSAPRAGSNTEAFF; d_gene: -; abundance: many; j_gene: TRBJ1-1; v_gene: TRBV20-1
CDR3nt: TGTGCCAGCAGCTTAGTCGTGCAGGGGACGGGGGGCTACACCTTC; CDR3aa: CASSLVVQGTGGYTF; d_gene: -; abundance: many; j_gene: TRBJ1-2; v_gene: TRBV7-2
CDR3nt: TGTGCCAGCAGCAGGGGGCAATCACAAGGGGCTGAAGCTTTCTTT; CDR3aa: CASSRGQSQGAEAFF; d_gene: TRBD1; abundance: few; j_gene: TRBJ1-1; v_gene: TRBV12-3/TRBV12-4
CDR3nt: TGTGCCAGCAGTTTCGGGGGCCTTGGAGAAAAACTGTTTTTT; CDR3aa: CASSFGGLGEKLFF; d_gene: -; abundance: few; j_gene: TRBJ1-4; v_gene: TRBV6-2/TRBV6-3
CDR3nt: TGTGCCAGCAGTGCCTTGACCGTCCCCCGGTCCAATGAGCAGTTCTTC; CDR3aa: CASSALTVPRSNEQFF; d_gene: -; abundance: -; j_gene: TRBJ2-1; v_gene: TRBV6-1
CDR3nt: TGTGCCAGCAGTTTGAAGGGGACATCCTACAATGAGCAGTTCTTC; CDR3aa: CASSLKGTSYNEQFF; d_gene: -; abundance: few; j_gene: TRBJ2-1; v_gene: TRBV27
CDR3nt: TGTGCCAGCAGTGAAGCGGACCCACGGGGGCCCCTCTATGGCTACACCTTC; CDR3aa: CASSEADPRGPLYGYTF; d_gene: -; abundance: -; j_gene: TRBJ1-2; v_gene: TRBV6-1
CDR3nt: TGTGCCACCAGTGATTTGATTTCAGGGGGCAAGTCAGATACGCAGTATTTT; CDR3aa: CATSDLISGGKSDTQYF; d_gene: TRBD1; abundance: many; j_gene: TRBJ2-3; v_gene: TRBV24-1
CDR3nt: TGTGCCAGCAGTCAGAAGATGGACACTGGGCGGTTCTTC; CDR3aa: CASSQKMDTGRFF; d_gene: -; abundance: -; j_gene: TRBJ2-1; v_gene: TRBV2
CDR3nt: TGTGCCAGCAGTCCCCAGAGGGTTGGCTACACCTTC; CDR3aa: CASSPQRVGYTF; d_gene: -; abundance: -; j_gene: TRBJ1-2; v_gene: TRBV12-3/TRBV12-4
CDR3nt: TGTGCCAGTATGAGGGGAAGAGGGGCCGATGAGCAGTTCTTC; CDR3aa: CASMRGRGADEQFF; d_gene: -; abundance: few; j_gene: TRBJ2-1; v_gene: TRBV19
CDR3nt: TGCGCCAGCAGCCAACGGGCGGGGCCGGACACTGAAGCTTTCTTT; CDR3aa: CASSQRAGPDTEAFF; d_gene: -; abundance: few; j_gene: TRBJ1-1; v_gene: TRBV4-1
CDR3nt: TGCAGTGCTAGTTTTAGATGGAATGAAGCTTTCTTT; CDR3aa: CSASFRWNEAFF; d_gene: -; abundance: few; j_gene: TRBJ1-1; v_gene: TRBV20-1
CDR3nt: TGTGCCAGCAGCCAAGATCAAGTCTATGGCTACACCTTC; CDR3aa: CASSQDQVYGYTF; d_gene: -; abundance: -; j_gene: TRBJ1-2; v_gene: TRBV3-1
CDR3nt: TGTGCCAGCAGCCAAGACGGGCGAAGGACTGAAGCTTTCTTT; CDR3aa: CASSQDGRRTEAFF; d_gene: -; abundance: -; j_gene: TRBJ1-1; v_gene: TRBV4-2
CDR3nt: TGTGCCAGCAGCTTAGGTGGCAGGGGGGACACTGAAGCTTTCTTT; CDR3aa: CASSLGGRGDTEAFF; d_gene: TRBD1; abundance: -; j_gene: TRBJ1-1; v_gene: TRBV7-6
CDR3nt: TGCGCCAGCAGCTTGCGGGGACTAGCGGGGATAAGCACAGATACGCAGTATTTT; CDR3aa: CASSLRGLAGISTDTQYF; d_gene: TRBD2; abundance: many; j_gene: TRBJ2-3; v_gene: TRBV5-1
CDR3nt: TGTGCCAGCAGTCTAACTAATGAAAAACTGTTTTTT; CDR3aa: CASSLTNEKLFF; d_gene: -; abundance: many; j_gene: TRBJ1-4; v_gene: TRBV2
CDR3nt: TGTGCCAGCAGTGACAGGGGCACAGATACGCAGTATTTT; CDR3aa: CASSDRGTDTQYF; d_gene: -; abundance: few; j_gene: TRBJ2-3; v_gene: TRBV6-1
CDR3nt: TGTGCCAGCTCACCCCCCAGCGGGAGGACAGACGAGCAGTACTTC; CDR3aa: CASSPPSGRTDEQYF; d_gene: TRBD2; abundance: few; j_gene: TRBJ2-7; v_gene: TRBV18